Listed here is a single T cell receptor beta chain. The antigen is unknown. This record belongs to a study of shared clonotypes between healthy human individuals. The protocol was immunoSEQ multiplex PCR, while the TCRdb copy is restricted to in-frame clones and leaves out a portion. The data hold approximately 980,000 clones, with around 80% observed a single time. The investigators split CD4+ cells into a CD45RA+ naive subset and a CD45RA-negative memory subset. Points from the study as a whole: Incomplete sequencing of sorted subsets was indicated by rarefaction despite large depth.

The clonotype originates from a man in his late teens or twenties in good health. The sequenced sample consisted of memory CD4+ T cells sorted from blood. Subset meaning: CD45RA-negative fraction.

The CDR3 sequence: CASSLEASDEQFF. CDR3 coding DNA: TGTGCCAGCAGCTTGGAGGCGTCGGATGAGCAGTTCTTC. The genes are TRBV5-4 and TRBJ2-1; D is uncertain. This CDR3 has 13 amino acids. Between the trimmed V and J ends, which lost 0 bases and 8 bases, there was a span of 9 bases. Germline assignment: CDR1 SGHNT and CDR2 YYREEE (reference sequence).